Each of the 4 T cell receptor beta chains below was sequenced from the same sample in a study of T-cell reconstitution after alpha-beta-depleted transplantation in children. Unique molecular identifiers were used in preparing the TCRbeta library. TCRdb independently ran MiXCR on the PCR reads; one entry per CDR3 protein. The sample has about 980,000 distinct CDR3 sequences, 25% to 30% seen once. Source: PBMCs, mostly from graft donor cells, taken 360 days after TCRalphabeta/CD19-depleted stem cell transplant. Receptors were obtained from a boy in the first two years of life who had a stem cell transplant for SCID, so the T cells may come from the graft donor.

The rearrangement uses TRBV25-1 and TRBJ2-1; no firm D call. CDR3 length equals 16 residues. Per germline, CDR1 MGHDK and CDR2 SYGVNS. The V end lost 5 bases, the J end lost 3 bases, and 17 bases lay between the germline ends. The CDR3 nucleotides are TGTGCCAGCAGTCCGGTGGCAGGCCAACACTACAATGAGCAGTTCTTC. This gives the protein CASSPVAGQHYNEQFF.

This clonotype was seen a handful of times. The chain recombines TRBV7-2 with TRBJ2-3, with D tentatively TRBD1 (5 bases). The CDR3 consists of 16 residues. The germline gives CDR1 SGHTA, CDR2 FQGNSA. Trimming removed 0 bases at V and 4 bases at J, with 14 bases between. The CDR3 loop reads CASSLAGVPWPDTQYF. The CDR3, as DNA: TGTGCCAGCAGCTTAGCAGGGGTGCCTTGGCCAGATACGCAGTATTTT.

The chain couples TRBV20-1 to TRBJ1-6, with 7 nucleotides matching TRBD1. Trimming took 5 bases from V and 10 from J; bases not matched to a gene: 11. The CDR3 consists of 14 residues. The V gene's germline CDR1 is DFQATT and CDR2 SNEGSKA (reference sequence). The DNA of the CDR3 is TGCAGTGCTCAAAGGGGGCCATCGGGGTCACCCCTCCACTTT. This translates into CSAQRGPSGSPLHF.

This clonotype came up many times. V gene TRBV2 combines with J gene TRBJ2-1; D gene uncertain. Germline V gene data show CDR1 as SNHLY and CDR2 as FYNNEI. This CDR3 is 13 amino acids long. The germline V and J ends were trimmed by 10 bases and 5 bases, with 15 bases remaining between them. DNA for the CDR3: TGTGCCATCTCCCTCCGGAATAACAATGAGCAGTTCTTC. Protein sequence: CAISLRNNNEQFF. The whole variable domain, remainder taken from reference TRBV2 and TRBJ2-1, is EPEVTQTPSHQVTQMGQEVILRCVPISNHLYFYWYRQILGQKVEFLVSFYNNEISEKSEIFDDQFSVERPDGSNFTLKIRSTKLEDSAMYFCAISLRNNNEQFFGPGTRLTVL.